The next 13 T cell receptor beta chains were all read from a single sample in a study of blood T cell repertoires in COVID-19 (dated by TCRdb to about 2020). Library method: the immunoSEQ multiplex PCR assay. TCRdb provides this immuneACCESS table in a form limited to in-frame rearrangements. Some clones are lacking; in checked studies, under half of them reflect an unresolved V gene, and why the rest are absent is not known. The sample table holds over 50,000 clones, of which roughly three quarters were seen once. The ten largest clones add up to 14% to 15% of the sample. The sequencing input was peripheral blood. The receptors originated from a human donor with active or convalescent COVID-19. The donor label of this sample is uncertain.

The chain has TRBV29-1 and TRBJ2-2, with a weak D call TRBD1 (6 bases). V lost 6 bases to trimming and J lost 6 bases, with 14 bases between them. The CDR3 runs to 13 residues. Germline CDR1 is SQVTM and CDR2 is ANQGSEA. As DNA, the CDR3 is TGCAGCGTGGCCCCTACAGGGTCCGGGGAGCTGTTTTTT. It encodes CSVAPTGSGELFF.

This clone came up a few times. This chain links TRBV29-1 with TRBJ1-2, with a possible D match to TRBD1 (5 bases). The ends were cut back, 0 bases at V and 4 bases at J, with 9 bases in the middle. CDR1 is SQVTM, CDR2 ANQGSEA, per germline. The CDR3 loop spans 13 amino acids. The CDR3 DNA is TGCAGCGTTGAAGAAATTAGGGGCTATGGCTACACCTTC. This translates into CSVEEIRGYGYTF.

The chain joins TRBV12-3 or TRBV12-4 to TRBJ1-2; 7 nucleotides agree with TRBD1. After removal of 5 bases from V and 8 bases from J, the junction contained 5 bases not matched to a gene. The CDR3 runs 12 residues. This CDR3 is CASSEGARGYTF. For the CDR3, the DNA is TGTGCCAGCAGTGAGGGGGCGCGAGGCTACACCTTC.

The V call is TRBV25-1, the J call TRBJ2-7; TRBD1 agrees at 7 bases. Germline values: CDR1 MGHDK, CDR2 SYGVNS. Unmatched junction bases numbered 10, after V lost 3 bases and J lost 5 bases. The CDR3 consists of 15 residues. CDR3 residues: CASSDLTGMRNEQYF. CDR3 DNA sequence: TGTGCCAGCAGTGACTTGACAGGGATGAGGAACGAGCAGTACTTC.

In this sample, this clone turned up a few times. J is TRBJ1-1 and V is TRBV3-1 (or the pseudogene TRBV3-2); a weak D match, TRBD1 (5 bases). The CDR3 spans 12 residues. Germline V gene data show CDR1 as LGHDT and CDR2 as YNNKEL (reference sequence). The V and J ends lost 0 bases and 9 bases respectively, with 8 bases between them. CDR3 protein: CASSQEGTKAFF. In nucleotides, the CDR3 is TGTGCCAGCAGCCAAGAGGGGACTAAAGCTTTCTTT.

This clone was detected only a few times. V and J are TRBV6-4 and TRBJ1-1; possibly TRBD1 for D (5 bases). Germline CDR1 reads MRHNA; CDR2 reads SNTAGT. The CDR3 spans 14 residues. The V end was cut by 2 bases, the J end by 1 base, with 8 bases between. The CDR3 here is CASSDTDKNTEAFF. The CDR3 DNA follows: TGTGCCAGCAGTGACACGGACAAGAACACTGAAGCTTTCTTT.

The J gene is TRBJ1-1, the V gene TRBV19; the D is unclear. The CDR3 runs 15 residues. Per the germline V gene, CDR1 is LNHDA and CDR2 is SQIVND (reference sequence). V was shortened by 6 bases and J by 0 bases, with 14 bases between the two germline ends. In DNA, the CDR3 is TGTGCCAGTAGCCTTCCAGGCGGGCTGAACACTGAAGCTTTCTTT. Its translation is CASSLPGGLNTEAFF.

V usage is TRBV7-9 and J usage is TRBJ2-5; D is possibly TRBD1 (6 bases). The CDR3 has 17 residues. The V gene's germline CDR1 is SEHNR and CDR2 FQNEAQ (reference sequence). V was pared by 2 bases and J by 2 bases, with 18 bases between. For the CDR3, the DNA is TGTGCCAGCAGCTTAAATCGCGCAGGGGTAACGCAAGAGACCCAGTACTTC. The encoded protein is CASSLNRAGVTQETQYF.

This clone was counted a few times. The V gene is TRBV5-1, the J gene TRBJ2-7; 8 nucleotides line up with TRBD1. The junction had 13 bases not matched to a gene; V was cut back by 4 bases and J by 4 bases. Looked up from germline, CDR1 is SGHRS and CDR2 is YFSETQ. This CDR3 is 16 amino acids long. CDR3 sequence (DNA): TGCGCCAGCAGCGTGTCTCCAGGGGGCGTTGGTTACGAGCAGTACTTC. Translated, it gives CASSVSPGGVGYEQYF.

The CDR3, as DNA: TGCGCCAGCAGCTTGGGACAGGGGGTTAAAGATACGCAGTATTTT. Amino acids: CASSLGQGVKDTQYF. The chain has TRBV5-1 and TRBJ2-3, with 9 bases that match TRBD1. This CDR3 spans 15 amino acids. Trimming took 0 bases from V and 5 from J; bases not matched to a gene: 4. Germline V CDR1 and CDR2: SGHRS, YFSETQ.

The table lists this clone with a count of one. The chain couples TRBV28 to TRBJ1-4; 7 bases align to TRBD1. The germline gives CDR1 MDHEN, CDR2 SYDVKM. V trimming: 5 bases; J trimming: 8 bases; junction bases outside the gene matches: 8. The CDR3 totals 14 residues. CDR3 residues: CASSLGGTKEKLFF. For the CDR3, the DNA is TGTGCCAGCAGTCTAGGGGGCACGAAGGAAAAACTGTTTTTT.

The chain is built from TRBV28 and TRBJ2-3; D unresolved. The ends were cut back, 8 bases at V and 0 bases at J, with 12 bases in the middle. Germline V gives CDR1 MDHEN, CDR2 SYDVKM. The CDR3 runs to 14 residues. CDR3 sequence (DNA): TGTGCCAGCGGCTACAGCCATAGCACAGATACGCAGTATTTT. It encodes CASGYSHSTDTQYF.

The table lists this clone with a few counts. The genes are TRBV30 and TRBJ2-7, with D perhaps matching TRBD2 (6 bases). V was clipped by 0 bases and J by 2 bases, with 20 bases between them. This CDR3 has 17 residues. The germline V gene has CDR1 GTSNPN and CDR2 SVGIG (reference sequence). CDR3 sequence: CAWSVNSPGLSTYEQYF. The CDR3 nucleotides read TGTGCCTGGAGTGTAAATAGTCCGGGACTTTCAACCTACGAGCAGTACTTC.